Below are 23 T cell receptor beta chains sequenced from a single sample in a study of blood T cell repertoires in COVID-19. Sequencing used immunoSEQ multiplex PCR; TCRdb keeps in-frame clones, though not all of them. Among fewer than 180,000 clones, approximately 90% were seen once, and the ten largest hold about 4%. The material sequenced was peripheral blood. These TCRs come from a woman in her sixties with active or convalescent COVID-19.

This clone appeared once. The chain carries TRBV5-4 and TRBJ2-7; 10 bases are shared with TRBD1. The ends lost 4 bases at V and 1 base at J; junction bases unmatched: 5. Looked up from germline, CDR1 is SGHNT and CDR2 is YYREEE (reference sequence). The CDR3 has 15 residues. The DNA for the CDR3 is TGTGCCAGCAGCACGGGACAGGGGTCTTCCTACGAGCAGTACTTC. Translation: CASSTGQGSSYEQYF.

This clone was seen only a few times. The chain employs TRBV14 and TRBJ1-1, with D maybe TRBD1 (6 bases). The V gene lost 5 bases and the J gene lost 10 bases, with 20 bases spanning the gap. Germline values: CDR1 SGHDN, CDR2 FVKESK. The CDR3 sequence is 14 residues long. DNA for the CDR3: TGTGCCAGCAGCGCCACAGGGACGGGTGGTGTAGCTTTCTTT. It translates to CASSATGTGGVAFF.

The chain is built from TRBV2 and TRBJ1-5, with TRBD1 matching 9 bases. Germline V gene sequence: CDR1 SNHLY, CDR2 FYNNEI. The V segment lost 6 bases and the J segment 4 bases; nucleotides outside the gene matches: 1. There are 13 residues in the CDR3. The CDR3 loop reads CASRGQGNQPQHF. As DNA, the CDR3 is TGTGCCAGCAGGGGACAGGGAAATCAGCCCCAGCATTTT.

The chain links TRBV7-5 to TRBJ1-6; the table gives TRBD1 as D, unverified against the DNA. TRBV7-5 counts as a pseudogene. CDR3 length: 16 residues. The CDR3 DNA sequence: TGTGCCAGAAGCTCGCGACAGGGGGCAGCTAATTCACCCCTCCACTTT. It yields the protein CARSSRQGAANSPLHF.

This chain connects TRBV29-1 to TRBJ1-2; 7 bases line up with TRBD1. In germline, CDR1 is SQVTM, CDR2 ANQGSEA. Trimming took 7 bases from V and 4 from J; bases not matched to a gene: 6. The CDR3 has 12 amino acids. CDR3 region: CSAGDSLYGYTF. CDR3 nucleotide sequence: TGCAGCGCCGGGGACAGCCTCTATGGCTACACCTTC.

The chain recombines TRBV25-1 with TRBJ1-1; 8 nucleotides line up with TRBD1. Germline lookup yields CDR1 MGHDK and CDR2 SYGVNS. The CDR3 is 17 residues long. The V gene end was trimmed by 4 bases and the J gene end by 4 bases; junction bases not matched to a gene: 14. The CDR3 reads CASSARGTGGPGTEAFF. In nucleotides, the CDR3 is TGTGCCAGCAGTGCTAGGGGAACAGGGGGGCCCGGCACTGAAGCTTTCTTT.

The chain uses TRBV29-1 and TRBJ1-1; the D is unclear. The V end was cut by 0 bases, the J end by 0 bases, with 11 bases between. Germline V CDR1 and CDR2: SQVTM, ANQGSEA. The CDR3 runs 15 residues. The CDR3 nucleotides are TGCAGCGTTGAAGATTTGGAGGAGATGAACACTGAAGCTTTCTTT. Its translation: CSVEDLEEMNTEAFF. Full variable domain (missing parts from reference TRBV29-1 and TRBJ1-1): SAVISQKPSRDICQRGTSLTIQCQVDSQVTMMFWYRQQPGQSLTLIATANQGSEATYESGFVIDKFPISRPNLTFSTLTVSNMSPEDSSIYLCSVEDLEEMNTEAFFGQGTRLTVV.

This chain connects TRBV7-2 to TRBJ1-6; D unclear. The V and J ends lost 5 bases and 18 bases respectively, with 23 bases between them. Germline V gene sequence: CDR1 SGHTA, CDR2 FQGNSA. This CDR3 has 14 residues. CDR3 region: CASSPGTENRPPHF. In DNA, the CDR3 is TGTGCCAGCAGCCCCGGTACGGAGAACCGGCCACCCCACTTT.

This rearrangement joins TRBV14 to TRBJ1-2; possible D gene TRBD1, 6 bases. The V end was cut by 4 bases, the J end by 4 bases, with 19 bases between. Germline-derived CDR1 and CDR2 are SGHDN and FVKESK. The CDR3 length is 16 residues. In DNA form, the CDR3 reads TGTGCCAGCAGCCCTCAGGGGCAGGGTGCTATCTATGGCTACACCTTC. It translates to CASSPQGQGAIYGYTF.

This clone came up a few times. The rearrangement links TRBV29-1 to TRBJ2-7, with 9 bases fitting TRBD1. The germline gives CDR1 SQVTM, CDR2 ANQGSEA. J was trimmed by 3 bases and V by 7 bases; bases with no gene match: 19. The CDR3 contains 17 residues. The CDR3 here is CSAAGGFGTGSYYEQYF. CDR3 bases: TGCAGCGCCGCCGGGGGATTCGGGACAGGGTCTTACTACGAGCAGTACTTC.

The chain has TRBV15 and TRBJ2-5, with TRBD2 as a possible D gene (6 bases). The CDR3 has 11 residues. CDR1 is LNHNV and CDR2 is YYDKDF in the germline V gene (reference sequence). The V gene lost 8 bases and the J gene lost 5 bases, with 9 bases spanning the gap. The CDR3 loop reads CATGAGETQYF. The CDR3 DNA is TGTGCCACCGGGGCGGGGGAGACCCAGTACTTC.

This clone has just one count. The DNA for the CDR3 is TGTGCCAGCATTCCGGGACAGGGGGTGAACACTGAAGCTTTCTTT. Translating gives CASIPGQGVNTEAFF. The V and J genes are TRBV6-5 and TRBJ1-1, with 11 bases lining up with TRBD1. Germline lookup yields CDR1 MNHEY and CDR2 SVGAGI. The CDR3 has 15 residues. V lost 7 bases and J lost 0; bases outside the gene matches: 4.

The J gene is TRBJ1-6, the V gene TRBV30; perhaps TRBD1 as D (5 bases). V was cut by 2 bases and J by 3 bases, with 14 bases left in between. The CDR3 sequence is 16 residues long. Germline loops: CDR1 GTSNPN, CDR2 SVGIG (reference sequence). CDR3 amino acids: CAWSSGAMGYNSPLHF. DNA for the CDR3: TGTGCCTGGAGTAGTGGGGCCATGGGCTATAATTCACCCCTCCACTTT.

V and J are TRBV6-5 and TRBJ2-3; 9 nucleotides line up with TRBD2. The CDR3 is 15 residues long. V was pared by 2 bases and J by 2 bases, with 2 bases of the junction left unmatched. Germline lookup yields CDR1 MNHEY and CDR2 SVGAGI. CDR3 region: CASSYAGGSTDTQYF. The CDR3 DNA reads as TGTGCCAGCAGTTACGCGGGGGGGTCCACAGATACGCAGTATTTT.

This rearrangement joins TRBV24-1 to TRBJ2-3, with a weak D call TRBD1 (6 bases). Per the germline V gene, CDR1 is KGHDR and CDR2 is SFDVKD. V gave up 5 bases and J gave up 6 bases, with 14 bases separating them. The CDR3 has 14 amino acids. The DNA of the CDR3 is TGTGCCACCAGTGGGGCAGGGGCTGGGGATACGCAGTATTTT. Translation: CATSGAGAGDTQYF.

The V gene is TRBV7-6, the J gene TRBJ2-3, with TRBD2 matching over 8 bases. J was trimmed by 2 bases and V by 5 bases; bases with no gene match: 6. Germline values: CDR1 SGHVS, CDR2 FNYEAQ. The CDR3 sequence is 15 residues long. CDR3 protein: CASSLLAANTDTQYF. The CDR3 DNA follows: TGTGCCAGCAGCCTACTAGCGGCGAACACAGATACGCAGTATTTT.

As for this clone: The sample contains more than one DNA sequence encoding this CDR3. The chain links TRBV5-1 to TRBJ2-7, with D perhaps TRBD2 (5 bases). Trimming cost V 0 bases and J 2 bases, with 9 bases left between them. CDR1 is SGHRS, CDR2 YFSETQ, per germline. This CDR3 is 14 amino acids long. In nucleotides, the CDR3 is TGCGCCAGCAGCTTGGTCCCGGGGACCTACGAGCAGTACTTC. Protein: CASSLVPGTYEQYF.

The chain combines TRBV6-1 with TRBJ1-1; D is possibly TRBD1 (6 bases). The CDR3 is 17 amino acids. Trimming took off 2 bases at V and 4 bases at J, with 20 bases between the two ends. Looked up from germline, CDR1 is MNHNS and CDR2 is SASEGT. CDR3 sequence reads: CASSELGGAGGGTEAFF. In DNA, the CDR3 is TGTGCCAGCAGTGAACTAGGGGGGGCCGGGGGGGGCACTGAAGCTTTCTTT.

J is TRBJ1-1 and V is TRBV3-1 (or the pseudogene TRBV3-2); possible D gene TRBD1, 5 bases. The CDR3 runs 21 residues. Deletions cut 3 bases from V and 0 bases from J, with 29 bases between. The germline gives CDR1 LGHDT, CDR2 YNNKEL (reference sequence). The CDR3 DNA sequence: TGTGCCAGCAGCCACGAATCCGGCGGGCCAGGGCTGGGGGGGTTGAACACTGAAGCTTTCTTT. Its protein is CASSHESGGPGLGGLNTEAFF.

The chain joins TRBV2 to TRBJ2-5, with D possibly being TRBD1 (5 bases). The V and J ends lost 7 bases and 4 bases respectively, with 10 bases between them. In germline, CDR1 is SNHLY, CDR2 FYNNEI. The CDR3 loop spans 12 amino acids. The CDR3 nucleotides are TGTGCCAGCAAAGGGGTAGGAGAGACCCAGTACTTC. Its translation: CASKGVGETQYF.

The V gene is TRBV12-5, the J gene TRBJ2-7; D ambiguous. V was trimmed by 1 base and J by 6 bases, leaving 13 bases between them. CDR1 LGHNT and CDR2 FRNRAP come from the germline V gene. CDR3 size: 14 residues. The CDR3 nucleotides are TGTGCTAGTGGTTTGGGTACAGAAGTTTCCGAGCAGTACTTC. Residues: CASGLGTEVSEQYF.

This clone has a single count. V usage is TRBV4-1 and J usage is TRBJ1-3; 9 bases line up with TRBD1. V was pared by 3 bases and J by 4 bases, with 10 bases of the junction left unmatched. This CDR3 is built from 17 residues. From germline, CDR1 is MGHRA and CDR2 YSYEKL. The CDR3 here is CASSQGGPGTGGNTIYF. The CDR3 DNA reads TGCGCCAGCAGCCAGGGGGGACCCGGGACAGGGGGAAACACCATATATTTT.

CDR3 sequence reads: CASMLAGGYGYTF. DNA for the CDR3: TGTGCCAGCATGCTAGCAGGGGGTTACGGCTACACCTTC. The gene calls are TRBV5-4 and TRBJ1-2; TRBD1 matches at 7 bases. V lost 6 bases, J lost 8 bases, and 10 bases stayed unmatched. The CDR3 sequence is 13 residues long. CDR1 is SGHNT, CDR2 YYREEE, per germline (reference sequence).